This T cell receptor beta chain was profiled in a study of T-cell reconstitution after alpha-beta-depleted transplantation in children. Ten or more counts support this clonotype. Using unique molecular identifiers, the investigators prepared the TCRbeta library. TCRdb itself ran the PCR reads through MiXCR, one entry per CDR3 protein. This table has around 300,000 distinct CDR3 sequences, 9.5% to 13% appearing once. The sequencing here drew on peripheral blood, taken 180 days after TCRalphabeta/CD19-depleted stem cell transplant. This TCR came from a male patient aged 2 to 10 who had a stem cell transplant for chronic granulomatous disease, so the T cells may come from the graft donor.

The DNA of the CDR3 is TGCAGCGTTGTTACGTCTGACTATGGCTACACCTTC. Protein sequence: CSVVTSDYGYTF. The chain links TRBV29-1 to TRBJ1-2, with unresolved D. Deletions cut 4 bases from V and 3 bases from J, with 9 bases between. This CDR3 has 12 residues. Germline-derived CDR1 and CDR2 are SQVTM and ANQGSEA.